This passage covers 15 T cell receptor beta chains from one sample sequenced in a study of blood T cell repertoires in COVID-19. The table came from immunoSEQ multiplex PCR; TCRdb's copy has only in-frame clones and leaves some out. The table records some 150,000 clones, around nine tenths of them present only once. Sequencing used peripheral blood. The source is a human donor in a cohort sampled during active COVID-19.

A single count supports this clone. J is TRBJ2-3 and V is TRBV29-1; D possibly corresponds to TRBD1 (6 bases). CDR3 length: 14 amino acids. V was cut by 4 bases and J by 6 bases, with 17 bases left in between. Germline assignment: CDR1 SQVTM and CDR2 ANQGSEA. CDR3 bases: TGCAGCGTTGGGGGTCCCGGCCAGGGGGATACGCAGTATTTT. Protein product: CSVGGPGQGDTQYF.

This clone was seen more than once but under ten times. The J gene is TRBJ1-5, the V gene TRBV2, with 7 bases that match TRBD1. The CDR3 contains 15 residues. The J segment lost 5 bases and the V segment lost 0 bases, leaving 4 bases of the junction unmatched. The V gene's germline CDR1 is SNHLY and CDR2 FYNNEI. CDR3 protein: CASSEAGGVHQPQHF. DNA of the CDR3: TGTGCCAGCAGTGAAGCAGGGGGCGTCCATCAGCCCCAGCATTTT. The full variable domain, rest sourced from reference TRBV2 and TRBJ1-5, is EPEVTQTPSHQVTQMGQEVILRCVPISNHLYFYWYRQILGQKVEFLVSFYNNEISEKSEIFDDQFSVERPDGSNFTLKIRSTKLEDSAMYFCASSEAGGVHQPQHFGDGTRLSIL.

The V and J genes are TRBV28 and TRBJ2-7; 10 positions agree with TRBD2. The ends lost 6 bases at V and 3 bases at J; junction bases unmatched: 5. CDR1 and CDR2 from the germline V gene are MDHEN and SYDVKM. CDR3 size: 14 residues. The DNA of the CDR3 is TGTGCCAGCAGGCTAGCGGGAGAGGGCTACGAGCAGTACTTC. It codes for CASRLAGEGYEQYF.

The rearrangement uses TRBV5-1 and TRBJ2-7, with a possible D match to TRBD2 (6 bases). From germline, CDR1 is SGHRS and CDR2 YFSETQ. This CDR3 comprises 14 residues. The V end was cut by 6 bases, the J end by 4 bases, with 17 bases between. The CDR3: CASTRSGRRYEQYF. As DNA, the CDR3 is TGCGCCAGCACACGTTCCGGGAGAAGGTACGAGCAGTACTTC.

V and J are TRBV27 and TRBJ2-1; 11 bases map to TRBD1. CDR3 size: 17 residues. J lost 0 bases, V lost 4 bases, and 5 bases had no gene match. Germline values: CDR1 MNHEY, CDR2 SMNVEV (reference sequence). The CDR3 is CASSSPGTGGSYNEQFF. CDR3 nucleotide sequence: TGTGCCAGCAGTTCTCCCGGGACAGGGGGCTCCTACAATGAGCAGTTCTTC.

V is TRBV4-1 and J is TRBJ2-7; 9 nucleotides match TRBD1. Per germline, CDR1 MGHRA and CDR2 YSYEKL. This CDR3 has 16 amino acids. With 2 bases clipped from V and 4 bases from J, the junction kept 9 bases outside the gene matches. The CDR3, as DNA: TGCGCCAGCAGCCAAAGGTGGGGACAGGGATTATACGAGCAGTACTTC. Its translation is CASSQRWGQGLYEQYF.

This clone was seen once. This rearrangement joins TRBV9 to TRBJ1-5; D is unclear. CDR1 is SGDLS, CDR2 YYNGEE, per germline. This CDR3 has 15 residues. V dropped 0 bases and J dropped 3 bases, with 10 bases sitting between them. In DNA form, the CDR3 reads TGTGCCAGCAGCGTAGATTCGGTCCCCAATCAGCCCCAGCATTTT. As protein: CASSVDSVPNQPQHF.

With respect to this clone: This sample also contains other DNA sequences that code for the same CDR3. The V gene is TRBV3-1 (or the pseudogene TRBV3-2), the J gene TRBJ2-3; D call uncertain. Germline assignment: CDR1 LGHDT and CDR2 YNNKEL (reference sequence). This CDR3 has 12 amino acids. Trimming left V 4 bases short and J 2 bases short, with 4 bases between. The CDR3, as DNA: TGTGCCAGCAGCCCCCACACAGATACGCAGTATTTT. Its translation: CASSPHTDTQYF.

This clone was seen only a few times. The DNA for the CDR3 is TGTGCTACGGCTCGGACAGGGGGTTCCTACGAGCAGTACTTC. It is translated as CATARTGGSYEQYF. The V gene is TRBV2, the J gene TRBJ2-7, with TRBD1 identical over 10 bases. This CDR3 contains 14 residues. CDR1 and CDR2 from the germline V gene are SNHLY and FYNNEI.

The chain carries TRBV9 and TRBJ2-1, with 9 nucleotides matching TRBD1. Germline V lookup: CDR1 SGDLS, CDR2 YYNGEE. The CDR3 contains 16 residues. Unmatched junction bases numbered 12, after V lost 4 bases and J lost 7 bases. CDR3 sequence reads: CASSLLTGTGKNEQFF. The DNA of the CDR3 is TGTGCCAGCAGCCTCCTAACCGGGACAGGGAAAAATGAGCAGTTCTTC.

This chain links TRBV2 with TRBJ2-7, with D possibly being TRBD1 (6 bases). The CDR3 is 17 residues long. With 2 bases removed from V and 6 bases from J, the gap between germline ends came to 23 bases. Germline CDR1 reads SNHLY; CDR2 reads FYNNEI. The CDR3 DNA follows: TGTGCCAGCAGTGAAATAGGAACGCACGGACAGTTGGGCGAGCAGTACTTC. This sequence encodes CASSEIGTHGQLGEQYF.

V and J are TRBV5-6 and TRBJ2-1; 8 bases agree with TRBD2. Trimming cost V 1 base and J 8 bases; bases outside gene matches: 5. Germline V gene sequence: CDR1 SGHDT, CDR2 YYEEEE. This CDR3 has 14 residues. CDR3 DNA: TGTGCCAGCAGCTTGTGGGGCGGGGGGTATGAGCAGTTCTTC. As protein: CASSLWGGGYEQFF.

This chain connects TRBV7-9 to TRBJ2-5; 10 bases map to TRBD2. CDR1 is SEHNR, CDR2 FQNEAQ, per germline (reference sequence). With 5 bases clipped from V and 5 bases from J, the junction kept 5 bases outside the gene matches. This CDR3 spans 14 amino acids. The CDR3 sequence: CASSPNSGGETQYF. The CDR3 bases are TGTGCCAGCAGCCCAAATAGCGGGGGGGAGACCCAGTACTTC.

This clone appeared a single time. This chain links TRBV5-1 with TRBJ1-2, with D possibly TRBD1 on 6 matching bases. This CDR3 contains 16 residues. Between the trimmed V and J ends, which lost 5 bases and 0 bases, there was a span of 17 bases. CDR1 and CDR2 (germline): SGHRS, YFSETQ. The chain's CDR3 is CASRRDTGTANYGYTF. As DNA, the CDR3 is TGCGCCAGCAGACGGGACACGGGAACAGCTAACTATGGCTACACCTTC.

This chain links TRBV11-2 with TRBJ2-1; 11 bases are a match to TRBD2. Germline-derived CDR1 and CDR2 are SGHAT and FQNNGV. CDR3 size: 15 residues. V shed 0 bases and J 8 bases; nucleotides not matched to a gene: 3. CDR3 in DNA: TGTGCCAGCAGCTTAGATAGCGGGGGGGTGGATGAGCAGTTCTTC. It yields the protein CASSLDSGGVDEQFF.